This TCR beta chain was retrieved from a study of OX40 agonist ivuxolimab in advanced cancers. Study-level background: The costimulatory receptor OX40 (CD134) was targeted by ivuxolimab, a fully human IgG2 agonistic monoclonal antibody. Peripheral TCRbeta sequencing aimed to test whether ivuxolimab altered TCR sequence diversity and caused clonal T-cell expansion. Patients were allowed to have had prior anti-PD-1, anti-PD-L1 or anti-CTLA-4 therapy, and 30% to 50% of the dose-escalation patients had previously received checkpoint inhibitors. Among the approximately 50 dose-escalation patients, about 20 had hepatocellular carcinoma, 15 or so melanoma, 9 renal cell carcinoma and 9 head and neck cancer. Three dose-escalation patients achieved partial responses, one with hepatocellular carcinoma and two with cutaneous melanoma. A male proportion of about 79% and a mean age of 60 years, ranging from about 20 to 79, were recorded for the dose-escalation cohort. Intravenous ivuxolimab was administered to patients every 2 weeks at six dose levels: 0.01, 0.1, 0.3, 1.5, 3 and 10 mg/kg. The monotherapy dose-escalation portion (N ≈ 56 patients) of the phase I ivuxolimab trial is reported in the paper.

Regarding this clone: The clone's antigen remains unknown. Per-nucleotide qualities are absent, and no much larger clonotype sits a single base away.

Paper-wide results and their limitations: The antigen specificity of the peripheral T cells that underwent clonal expansion was not determined. In partial responders in the 0.1-3.0 mg/kg groups, normalized peripheral clonal expansion was found to be among the lowest, especially among CD8+ T cells. At doses of 0.1 to 3.0 mg/kg, clonal expansion of both CD4+ and CD8+ blood T cells was observed from baseline to week 6. After ivuxolimab, more expanded clones were found on average in CD8+ T cells than in CD4+ T cells. Low levels of normalized T-cell clonal expansion were also seen in some nonresponding patients.

The trial excluded patients who had a history of autoimmune disease or were on systemic immunosuppression. Peripheral blood for TCR sequencing was collected from all dose cohorts at baseline, on cycle 4 day 1, and on cycle 7 day 1. The samples were drawn from a first-in-human, open-label, multicenter phase I dose-escalation trial of ivuxolimab. The trial enrolled adults with locally advanced or metastatic head and neck squamous cell, hepatocellular, melanoma or renal cell carcinoma. Before TCR sequencing, CD4+ T cells and CD8+ T cells from peripheral blood were sorted into separate populations. The V end loses 7 bases and the J end loses 7 bases, and a stretch of 17 bases separates them. From the cysteine up to the phenylalanine, the CDR3 has a length of 14 residues. Only the CDR3 DNA stays, 42 bases, in frame from base 1. The germline V gene sets CDR1 to MDHEN and CDR2 to SYDVKM. Genomic DNA was extracted from sorted cells for sequencing of the TCRbeta CDR3 region. The immunoSEQ Assay was used to sequence the TCRbeta CDR3 regions. The clones in this table, taken by TCRdb from immuneACCESS, are in-frame only. Not every clone is retained; where verified, under half of the shortfall comes from an unresolved V gene, and the cause of the rest is unknown. Here the sample has tens of thousands of clones; 70% to 90% occur a single time. About 0.53% of the sample is taken by the ten largest.

The chain is assembled from TRBV28 and TRBJ1-5; D gene: possibly TRBD1, on 5 matching bases. The origin of this receptor is an adult with an advanced solid tumor such as melanoma, head and neck, liver or kidney cancer. The sequencing used CD4+ or CD8+ T cells sorted from blood, collected in a trial of the OX40 agonist ivuxolimab. The CDR3 sequence is CASNPAGKGQPQHF. The DNA sequence is TGTGCCAGCAACCCGGCGGGGAAGGGGCAGCCCCAGCATTTT.